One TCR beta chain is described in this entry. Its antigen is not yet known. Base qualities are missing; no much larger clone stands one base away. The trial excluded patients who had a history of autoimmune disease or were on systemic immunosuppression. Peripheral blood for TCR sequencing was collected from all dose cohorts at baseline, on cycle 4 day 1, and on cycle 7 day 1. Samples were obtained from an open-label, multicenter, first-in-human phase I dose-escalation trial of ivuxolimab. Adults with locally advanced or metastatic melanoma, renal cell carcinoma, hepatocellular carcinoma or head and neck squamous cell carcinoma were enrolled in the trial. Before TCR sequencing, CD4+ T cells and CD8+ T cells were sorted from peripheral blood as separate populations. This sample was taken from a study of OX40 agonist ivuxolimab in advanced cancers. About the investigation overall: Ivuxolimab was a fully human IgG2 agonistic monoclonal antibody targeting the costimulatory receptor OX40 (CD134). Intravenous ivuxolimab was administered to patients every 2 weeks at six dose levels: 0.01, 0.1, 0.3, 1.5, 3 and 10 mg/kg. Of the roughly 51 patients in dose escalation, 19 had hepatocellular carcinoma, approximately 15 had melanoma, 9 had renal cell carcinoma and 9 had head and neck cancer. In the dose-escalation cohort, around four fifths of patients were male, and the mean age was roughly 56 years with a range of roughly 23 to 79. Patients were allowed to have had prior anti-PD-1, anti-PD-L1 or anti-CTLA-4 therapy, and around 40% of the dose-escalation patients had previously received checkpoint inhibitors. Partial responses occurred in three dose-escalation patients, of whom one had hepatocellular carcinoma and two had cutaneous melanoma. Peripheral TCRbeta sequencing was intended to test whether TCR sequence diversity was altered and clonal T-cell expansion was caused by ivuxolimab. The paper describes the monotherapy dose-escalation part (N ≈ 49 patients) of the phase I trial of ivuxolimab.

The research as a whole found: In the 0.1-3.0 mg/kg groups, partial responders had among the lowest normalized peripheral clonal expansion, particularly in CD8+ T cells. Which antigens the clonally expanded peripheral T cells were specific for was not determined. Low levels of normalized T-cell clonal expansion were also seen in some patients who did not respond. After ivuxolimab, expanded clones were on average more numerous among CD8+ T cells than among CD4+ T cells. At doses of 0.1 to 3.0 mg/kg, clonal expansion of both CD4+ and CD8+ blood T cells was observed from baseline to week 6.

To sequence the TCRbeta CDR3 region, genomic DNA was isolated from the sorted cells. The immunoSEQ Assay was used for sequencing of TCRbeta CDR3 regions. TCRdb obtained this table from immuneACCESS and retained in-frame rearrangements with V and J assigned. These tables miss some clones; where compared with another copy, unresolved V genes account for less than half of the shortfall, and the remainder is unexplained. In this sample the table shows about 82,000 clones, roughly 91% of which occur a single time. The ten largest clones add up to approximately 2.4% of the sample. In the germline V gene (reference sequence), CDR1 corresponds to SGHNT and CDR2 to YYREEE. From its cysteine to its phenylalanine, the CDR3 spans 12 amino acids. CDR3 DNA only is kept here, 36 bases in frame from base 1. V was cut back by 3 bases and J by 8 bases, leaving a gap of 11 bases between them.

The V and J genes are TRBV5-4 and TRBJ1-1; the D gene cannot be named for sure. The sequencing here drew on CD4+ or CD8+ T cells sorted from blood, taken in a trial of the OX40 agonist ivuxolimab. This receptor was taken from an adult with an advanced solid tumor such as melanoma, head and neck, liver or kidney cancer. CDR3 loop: CASSSSSVEAFF. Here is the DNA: TGTGCCAGCAGCTCGTCTTCCGTAGAAGCTTTCTTT.